This passage covers 21 T cell receptor beta chains from one sample sequenced in a study of early T cells in non-severe SARS-CoV-2 infection. TCRdb re-analysed the 5' RACE reads in MiXCR, keeping a single row per CDR3 protein. Here the sample spans fewer than 120,000 distinct CDR3 sequences, 10% to 15% being singletons. The source material was whole blood, sampled at baseline. The source is an adult who was a healthcare worker with PCR-confirmed SARS-CoV-2 infection or an uninfected control (not recorded which).

This clonotype was counted at least ten times. This chain links TRBV5-1 with TRBJ2-1; 8 nucleotides match TRBD2. This CDR3 is 16 amino acids long. The V and J ends lost 0 bases and 6 bases, in that order; junction bases with no gene match: 8. CDR1 and CDR2 (germline): SGHRS, YFSETQ. CDR3 DNA sequence: TGCGCCAGCAGCTTGGGGTTAGCGGGAACTTCCAATGAGCAGTTCTTC. Encoded protein: CASSLGLAGTSNEQFF.

The chain employs TRBV2 and TRBJ2-4; the D is unclear. The germline V and J ends were trimmed by 8 bases and 10 bases, with 15 bases remaining between them. The CDR3 loop spans 12 amino acids. Germline values: CDR1 SNHLY, CDR2 FYNNEI. The DNA of the CDR3 is TGTGCCAGCGGCCTTCAGAGAGATATTCAGTACTTC. It yields the protein CASGLQRDIQYF.

This clonotype showed up just a few times. This rearrangement joins TRBV11-2 to TRBJ2-3; D is uncertain. The CDR3 is made up of 14 amino acids. V was cut by 5 bases and J by 6 bases, with 15 bases left in between. CDR1 SGHAT and CDR2 FQNNGV come from the germline V gene. This CDR3 is CASSPPYLRDTQYF. DNA for the CDR3: TGTGCCAGCAGCCCTCCCTATCTTAGGGATACGCAGTATTTT.

This clonotype was observed a handful of times. This sequence joins TRBV10-1 and TRBJ2-1; D is perhaps TRBD1 (5 bases). CDR1 is WNHNN and CDR2 is SYGVQD in the germline V gene (reference sequence). The CDR3 loop spans 16 amino acids. V lost 4 bases, J lost 0 bases, and 13 bases lay in between. CDR3 sequence reads: CASSGSGSRSYNEQFF. The CDR3 DNA reads as TGCGCCAGCAGTGGTTCAGGGTCCCGCTCCTACAATGAGCAGTTCTTC.

This clonotype has only a few counts. The chain combines TRBV29-1 with TRBJ2-1; no definite D call. Germline values: CDR1 SQVTM, CDR2 ANQGSEA. The V gene lost 4 bases and the J gene lost 7 bases, with 5 bases spanning the gap. The CDR3 length is 10 residues. CDR3 sequence: CSVVTNEQFF. The CDR3 nucleotides read TGCAGCGTTGTGACAAATGAGCAGTTCTTC.

This clonotype turned up a few times. The CDR3 coding sequence is TGTGCCAGCAACACCCCCGACAGGGGTTGGAACACCGGGGAGCTGTTTTTT. It yields the protein CASNTPDRGWNTGELFF. The chain joins TRBV7-8 to TRBJ2-2, with 8 bases aligning to TRBD1. V lost 7 bases, J lost 1 base, and 11 bases stayed unmatched. The CDR3 runs to 17 residues. Germline-derived CDR1 and CDR2 are SGHVS and FQNEAQ.

This clonotype was counted between two and nine times. V gene TRBV29-1 combines with J gene TRBJ2-5, with D perhaps matching TRBD1 (5 bases). Trimming stripped 2 bases from V and 5 bases from J, with 12 bases between. The CDR3 spans 13 residues. Per germline, CDR1 SQVTM and CDR2 ANQGSEA. The CDR3 protein is CSVERSQGETQYF. In DNA form, the CDR3 reads TGCAGCGTTGAAAGGTCCCAGGGCGAGACCCAGTACTTC.

At least ten counts were recorded for this clonotype. CDR3 DNA: TGTGCCAGCGCGTCCTCTGGGGCCAACGTCCTGACTTTC. Amino acids: CASASSGANVLTF. This chain uses TRBV28 with TRBJ2-6; D not resolved. V gave up 8 bases and J gave up 0 bases, with 5 bases separating them. This CDR3 region has 13 residues. Germline V gene sequence: CDR1 MDHEN, CDR2 SYDVKM.

This clonotype has a handful of counts. V is TRBV12-3 or TRBV12-4 and J is TRBJ2-3; no clear D. CDR3 length: 11 amino acids. The germline V and J ends were trimmed by 6 bases and 2 bases, with 3 bases remaining between them. The CDR3 reads CASRITDTQYF. DNA for the CDR3: TGTGCCAGCAGGATCACAGATACGCAGTATTTT.

The rearrangement links TRBV5-1 to TRBJ2-7; 7 positions match TRBD1. This CDR3 is 14 amino acids long. In germline, CDR1 is SGHRS, CDR2 YFSETQ. Trimming at V came to 2 bases and at J to 3 bases, leaving 5 bases not matched to a gene. The CDR3 loop reads CASSFATGSYEQYF. In DNA form, the CDR3 reads TGCGCCAGCAGCTTTGCGACAGGGAGCTACGAGCAGTACTTC.

This clonotype was detected a few times. V usage is TRBV7-8 and J usage is TRBJ1-1; D remains unclear. Germline V gene data show CDR1 as SGHVS and CDR2 as FQNEAQ. This CDR3 comprises 15 residues. V was pared by 0 bases and J by 2 bases, with 10 bases between. CDR3: CASSLALPVNTEAFF. In nucleotides, the CDR3 is TGTGCCAGCAGCTTAGCGTTGCCGGTAAACACTGAAGCTTTCTTT.

The sample holds many counts of this clonotype. This chain connects TRBV7-9 to TRBJ1-5; D is uncertain. CDR1 is SEHNR and CDR2 is FQNEAQ in the germline V gene (reference sequence). V lost 0 bases to trimming and J lost 7 bases, with 4 bases between them. CDR3 size: 12 residues. The CDR3: CASSLAGQPQHF. The CDR3 bases are TGTGCCAGCAGCTTAGCGGGACAGCCCCAGCATTTT.

The chain recombines TRBV12-2 with TRBJ2-4; TRBD1, the D gene given by the table, was not confirmed from the DNA. TRBV12-2 is deemed a pseudogene. The CDR3 is 14 amino acids. As DNA, the CDR3 is TGTGCAAGCCAGACAGTTCTAGCCAAAAACATTCAGTACTTC. It encodes CASQTVLAKNIQYF.

This chain uses TRBV29-1 with TRBJ1-2; D is uncertain. Germline V CDR1 and CDR2: SQVTM, ANQGSEA. The V end was cut by 3 bases, the J end by 4 bases, with 9 bases between. The CDR3 is 12 residues long. The CDR3 sequence is CSVDIGSYGYTF. The CDR3 bases are TGCAGCGTTGATATCGGCTCCTATGGCTACACCTTC.

The table lists this clonotype with a count of one. This rearrangement joins TRBV4-2 to TRBJ1-2; D is possibly TRBD1 (5 bases). There are 15 residues in the CDR3. Trimming pared 0 bases from V and 6 bases from J, leaving 14 bases between. The germline V gene encodes CDR1 LGHNA and CDR2 YNFKEQ. The CDR3: CASSQDRFGHHGYTF. The CDR3, as DNA: TGTGCCAGCAGCCAAGATCGCTTCGGACATCATGGCTACACCTTC.

The table lists this clonotype with many counts. J is TRBJ2-7 and V is TRBV27; 10 bases map to TRBD1. The CDR3 totals 13 residues. The V segment lost 7 bases and the J segment 5 bases; nucleotides outside the gene matches: 5. CDR1 is MNHEY and CDR2 is SMNVEV in the germline V gene (reference sequence). Written as DNA, the CDR3 is TGTGCCAGCACAAGGACAGGGGGGGACGAGCAGTACTTC. It specifies CASTRTGGDEQYF.

This clonotype was counted ten times or more. The V gene is TRBV5-8, the J gene TRBJ2-7; 10 nucleotides match TRBD1. V dropped 4 bases and J dropped 2; count of bases not matched to a gene: 15. Germline CDR1 SGHTS, CDR2 YDEGEE. This CDR3 has 18 residues. Written as DNA, the CDR3 is TGTGCCAGCAGCCGAATCCGTTCGGACAGGGGGTATACCTACGAGCAGTACTTC. Protein sequence: CASSRIRSDRGYTYEQYF.

This clonotype was seen a few times. This chain connects TRBV2 to TRBJ2-7, with 7 bases matching TRBD2. CDR1 and CDR2 from the germline V gene are SNHLY and FYNNEI. The V gene end was trimmed by 3 bases and the J gene end by 4 bases; junction bases not matched to a gene: 12. The CDR3 contains 16 residues. CDR3 nucleotides: TGTGCCAGCAGTGATCAGGGCGGGAGCGCGGGGTACGAGCAGTACTTC. It is translated as CASSDQGGSAGYEQYF.

This clonotype was detected many times. The rearrangement links TRBV7-2 to TRBJ1-2, with TRBD1 as a possible D gene (6 bases). V shed 5 bases and J shed 0 bases, with 10 bases lying between them. This CDR3 has 14 amino acids. Looked up from germline, CDR1 is SGHTA and CDR2 is FQGNSA. CDR3 amino acids: CASSQRTANYGYTF. The CDR3 bases are TGTGCCAGCAGCCAACGGACAGCTAACTATGGCTACACCTTC.

This clonotype has ten or more counts. The chain combines TRBV30 with TRBJ2-3; D remains ambiguous. This CDR3 is built from 12 residues. V lost 4 bases and J lost 6, with 11 bases in between. Germline assignment: CDR1 GTSNPN and CDR2 SVGIG (reference sequence). The CDR3 nucleotides are TGTGCCTGGACCCAACGTGGGGATACGCAGTATTTT. This codes for CAWTQRGDTQYF.

The genes are TRBV5-5 and TRBJ2-2, with D tentatively TRBD2 (6 bases). Germline-derived CDR1 and CDR2 are SGHKS and YYEKEE (reference sequence). The ends were cut back, 1 base at V and 6 bases at J, with 13 bases in the middle. This CDR3 spans 15 amino acids. CDR3 residues: CASSLYPGEAGELFF. The DNA of the CDR3 is TGTGCCAGCAGCTTGTACCCGGGAGAGGCCGGGGAGCTGTTTTTT.